The 3 T cell receptor beta chains listed next were all sequenced from one sample in a study of T-cell memory formation after mild COVID-19. In TCRdb, the 5' RACE reads were re-called with MiXCR into one record per CDR3 protein. The table shows 180,000 or so distinct CDR3 sequences, with around 10% occurring only once. The sample consisted of PBMCs or a T cell subset sorted from them (not recorded which). These receptors were taken from a man aged 18 to 30 who had mild COVID-19 (a few samples of this study predate the infection). Cell type and time point are not known.

This CDR3 is CASSLEQATYTEAFF. CDR3 nucleotide sequence: TGCGCCAGCAGCTTGGAGCAGGCCACTTACACTGAAGCTTTCTTT. The genes are TRBV5-1 and TRBJ1-1; D is uncertain. The CDR3 is made up of 15 amino acids. Deletions cut 0 bases from V and 3 bases from J, with 12 bases between. Germline lookup yields CDR1 SGHRS and CDR2 YFSETQ. Full variable domain (remainder filled in from reference TRBV5-1 and TRBJ1-1): KAGVTQTPRYLIKTRGQQVTLSCSPISGHRSVSWYQQTPGQGLQFLFEYFSETQRNKGNFPGRFSGRQFSNSRSEMNVSTLELGDSALYLCASSLEQATYTEAFFGQGTRLTVV.

This clonotype came up a few times. Its ends do not fully match the called genes, so a read error is possible. The gene calls are TRBV29-1 and TRBJ1-1; D is ambiguous. In germline, CDR1 is SQVTM, CDR2 ANQGSEA. The CDR3 sequence is 11 residues long. The chain's CDR3 is CSSLGNAEAFF. The CDR3, as DNA: TGCAGCTCCTTGGGGAACGCTGAAGCTTTCTTT.

This clonotype was picked up many times. The chain links TRBV7-2 to TRBJ2-2; D uncertain. CDR3 length equals 14 residues. Trimming took 6 bases from V and 1 from J, leaving 9 bases between them. Germline V lookup: CDR1 SGHTA, CDR2 FQGNSA. The CDR3 loop is CASRPAWNTGELFF. CDR3 sequence (DNA): TGTGCCAGCAGGCCCGCTTGGAACACCGGGGAGCTGTTTTTT.